This entry lists 24 T cell receptor beta chains sequenced from one sample in a study of cytomegalovirus exposure and HLA in healthy donors. A multiplex PCR was run with 60 Vbeta primers and 13 Jbeta primers. Profiling relied on immunoSEQ multiplex PCR, and the TCRdb table lists in-frame clones only, not all of them. The sample table sets out about 51,000 clones. Sequences were obtained from PBMCs. Every receptor here comes from a female donor in good health and CMV-seronegative.

The chain combines TRBV11-2 with TRBJ2-7; D call uncertain. Trimming took off 4 bases at V and 1 base at J, with 5 bases between the two ends. The length of the CDR3 is 12 residues. The germline V gene encodes CDR1 SGHAT and CDR2 FQNNGV. CDR3 bases: TGTGCCAGCAGCTCAGCGTCCTACGAGCAGTACTTC. It codes for CASSSASYEQYF.

This sequence joins TRBV6-5 and TRBJ1-4, with 7 positions matching TRBD1. The germline CDR1 and CDR2 sequences are MNHEY and SVGAGI. The J segment lost 3 bases and the V segment lost 6 bases, leaving 4 bases of the junction unmatched. The CDR3 contains 14 residues. The CDR3, as DNA: TGTGCCAGCAGGACAGGGTGGGCTAATGAAAAACTGTTTTTT. Its protein product is CASRTGWANEKLFF.

This chain connects TRBV4-2 to TRBJ2-7, with TRBD2 matching 7 bases. This CDR3 comprises 15 residues. Germline V gene data show CDR1 as LGHNA and CDR2 as YNFKEQ. Germline trimming cut 3 bases from V and 3 bases from J; bases unmatched to any gene: 8. DNA of the CDR3: TGTGCCAGCAGCCAGGTTGAGCGGGACCTCTACGAGCAGTACTTC. Residues: CASSQVERDLYEQYF.

The rearrangement uses TRBV5-1 and TRBJ2-6, with D perhaps matching TRBD1 (8 bases). The CDR3 length is 18 residues. Germline V gene data show CDR1 as SGHRS and CDR2 as YFSETQ. Trimming cost V 4 bases and J 0 bases, with 17 bases left between them. The CDR3 DNA is TGCGCCAGCAGCGGGAGGGACAGGAGCTACTCTGGGGCCAACGTCCTGACTTTC. Residues: CASSGRDRSYSGANVLTF.

The chain combines TRBV5-1 with TRBJ2-7; 11 positions match TRBD2. The V gene's germline CDR1 is SGHRS and CDR2 YFSETQ. CDR3 size: 18 residues. The trim removed 0 bases at V and 0 bases at J, leaving 8 bases unmatched. CDR3 bases: TGCGCCAGCAGCTTGGTGGAGCTAGCGGGAGGCAACTCCTACGAGCAGTACTTC. Protein sequence: CASSLVELAGGNSYEQYF. The whole variable domain, filled in from reference TRBV5-1 and TRBJ2-7, reads KAGVTQTPRYLIKTRGQQVTLSCSPISGHRSVSWYQQTPGQGLQFLFEYFSETQRNKGNFPGRFSGRQFSNSRSEMNVSTLELGDSALYLCASSLVELAGGNSYEQYFGPGTRLTVT.

The gene calls are TRBV6-1 and TRBJ2-2, with D uncertain. CDR1 MNHNS and CDR2 SASEGT come from the germline V gene. This CDR3 region has 14 residues. V lost 6 bases, J lost 4 bases, and 12 bases lay in between. The CDR3 reads CASSPNYPTGELFF. The DNA for the CDR3 is TGTGCCAGCAGCCCCAACTACCCCACCGGGGAGCTGTTTTTT.

As to this clone: The same CDR3 can be traced to other DNA sequences in this sample. The V call is TRBV5-4, the J call TRBJ2-5; D perhaps matches TRBD1 (5 bases). The germline gives CDR1 SGHNT, CDR2 YYREEE (reference sequence). The CDR3 runs to 14 residues. V lost 0 bases, J lost 4 bases, and 10 bases lay in between. CDR3 coding DNA: TGTGCCAGCAGCTTGGGTCAGGGCAGAGAGACCCAGTACTTC. This encodes CASSLGQGRETQYF.

On this clone: Other DNA variants within this sample encode the same CDR3. The chain is built from TRBV7-3 and TRBJ1-1, with D uncertain. The CDR3 extends over 13 amino acids. Germline V gene data show CDR1 as SGHTA and CDR2 as FQGTGA. V lost 0 bases and J lost 3, with 5 bases in between. CDR3 region: CASSLTRDTEAFF. Written as DNA, the CDR3 is TGTGCCAGCAGCTTAACCCGGGACACTGAAGCTTTCTTT.

The V gene is TRBV12-5, the J gene TRBJ2-5, with D unresolved. Germline V gene lookup returns CDR1 LGHNT and CDR2 FRNRAP. Trimming pared 1 base from V and 1 base from J, leaving 10 bases between. This CDR3 spans 15 amino acids. CDR3 sequence reads: CASGLGSMFQETQYF. The CDR3 DNA is TGTGCTAGTGGTTTGGGCAGTATGTTCCAAGAGACCCAGTACTTC.

The chain has TRBV7-8 and TRBJ2-2; 8 bases match TRBD2. Germline CDR1 reads SGHVS; CDR2 reads FQNEAQ. CDR3 length equals 16 residues. Trimming cost V 5 bases and J 13 bases; bases outside gene matches: 18. CDR3 sequence (DNA): TGTGCCAGCAGCCCACGTATAGCGGGAATGGAGACGAGGCTGTTTTTT. Translated, it gives CASSPRIAGMETRLFF.

J is TRBJ2-3 and V is TRBV2; 9 bases align to TRBD1. This CDR3 has 14 residues. The J segment lost 4 bases and the V segment lost 6 bases, leaving 5 bases of the junction unmatched. Germline V gene lookup returns CDR1 SNHLY and CDR2 FYNNEI. The CDR3 DNA follows: TGTGCCAGCAGCAGGACAGGGGTCGCAGATACGCAGTATTTT. This codes for CASSRTGVADTQYF.

The chain is built from TRBV5-6 and TRBJ1-2, with TRBD1 matching over 7 bases. Germline lookup yields CDR1 SGHDT and CDR2 YYEEEE. The ends lost 0 bases at V and 1 base at J; junction bases unmatched: 3. There are 15 residues in the CDR3. For the CDR3, the DNA is TGTGCCAGCAGCTTGGAGTCAGGGGGTAACTATGGCTACACCTTC. This codes for CASSLESGGNYGYTF.

This rearrangement joins TRBV20-1 to TRBJ2-1, with 9 bases matching TRBD1. Germline lookup yields CDR1 DFQATT and CDR2 SNEGSKA (reference sequence). CDR3 length: 11 amino acids. Germline trimming cut 3 bases from V and 16 bases from J; bases unmatched to any gene: 7. Here the CDR3 reads CSARSDRGTFF. CDR3 DNA: TGCAGTGCTAGGAGCGACAGGGGGACTTTCTTC.

The rearrangement links TRBV2 to TRBJ1-2; 7 bases fit TRBD1. The CDR3 is 13 residues long. After removal of 3 bases from V and 6 bases from J, the junction contained 4 bases not matched to a gene. Germline loops: CDR1 SNHLY, CDR2 FYNNEI. As DNA, the CDR3 is TGTGCCAGCAGTGAGACAGGGTTCGATGGCTACACCTTC. Its translation: CASSETGFDGYTF.

The chain joins TRBV30 to TRBJ1-6, with 8 bases that match TRBD1. Germline V lookup: CDR1 GTSNPN, CDR2 SVGIG (reference sequence). The CDR3 covers 17 residues. The ends lost 0 bases at V and 4 bases at J; junction bases unmatched: 8. CDR3 sequence: CAWSVLTGALYNSPLHF. The CDR3, as DNA: TGTGCCTGGAGTGTCTTGACAGGGGCCCTTTATAATTCACCCCTCCACTTT.

The rearrangement links TRBV5-1 to TRBJ1-2; 11 bases are a match to TRBD1. The V gene end was trimmed by 1 base and the J gene end by 7 bases; junction bases not matched to a gene: 6. CDR1 and CDR2 (germline): SGHRS, YFSETQ. The CDR3 sequence is 15 residues long. CDR3 sequence: CASSLKGQGAAGYTF. In DNA form, the CDR3 reads TGCGCCAGCAGCTTGAAAGGACAGGGGGCAGCTGGCTACACCTTC.

The genes are TRBV30 and TRBJ1-5; D possibly corresponds to TRBD1 (6 bases). Trimming stripped 7 bases from V and 7 bases from J, with 17 bases between. The CDR3 sequence is 13 residues long. Germline CDR1 reads GTSNPN; CDR2 reads SVGIG (reference sequence). This chain's CDR3 is CALGGQGQQPQHF. CDR3 DNA sequence: TGTGCCTTGGGGGGGCAGGGTCAACAGCCCCAGCATTTT.

The chain employs TRBV5-1 and TRBJ2-7; no definite D call. The CDR3 runs to 15 residues. V was cut by 4 bases and J by 3 bases, with 17 bases left in between. Germline V gene sequence: CDR1 SGHRS, CDR2 YFSETQ. The CDR3 region has the DNA TGCGCCAGCAGCGAAGACATCAAAAGGCGCTACGAGCAGTACTTC. Protein product: CASSEDIKRRYEQYF.

V gene TRBV28 combines with J gene TRBJ1-5, with 7 bases identical to TRBD1. In germline, CDR1 is MDHEN, CDR2 SYDVKM. The V gene end was trimmed by 6 bases and the J gene end by 0 bases; junction bases not matched to a gene: 5. The CDR3 runs 15 residues. Here the CDR3 DNA reads TGTGCCAGCAGGGACGGACAGGCTAGCAATCAGCCCCAGCATTTT. It encodes CASRDGQASNQPQHF.

CDR3 region: CASSSKSPAFF. CDR3 DNA sequence: TGTGCCAGCTCATCCAAGAGTCCCGCTTTCTTT. The V gene is TRBV18, the J gene TRBJ1-1, with D hard to call. CDR1 and CDR2 (germline): KGHSH, LQKENI. The germline V and J ends were trimmed by 5 bases and 11 bases, with 12 bases remaining between them. The CDR3 contains 11 residues.

Points on this clone: Within the sample, other DNA sequences also encode this same CDR3. The chain employs TRBV18 and TRBJ2-3; 11 nucleotides align to TRBD2. Germline assignment: CDR1 KGHSH and CDR2 LQKENI. Trimming took 2 bases from V and 6 from J; bases not matched to a gene: 4. The CDR3 covers 15 residues. CDR3: CASSPGLAGGDTQYF. Here the CDR3 DNA reads TGTGCCAGCTCACCAGGACTAGCGGGCGGCGATACGCAGTATTTT.

This chain joins TRBV29-1 and TRBJ1-1; D not resolved. CDR1 is SQVTM and CDR2 is ANQGSEA in the germline V gene. The CDR3 spans 12 residues. V dropped 4 bases and J dropped 3 bases, with 9 bases sitting between them. CDR3 nucleotide sequence: TGCAGCGTTGCAGAGGGCGACACTGAAGCTTTCTTT. It yields the protein CSVAEGDTEAFF.

V usage is TRBV5-1 and J usage is TRBJ2-1; 10 bases line up with TRBD2. CDR1 is SGHRS and CDR2 is YFSETQ in the germline V gene. The CDR3 runs to 15 residues. The V gene end was trimmed by 4 bases and the J gene end by 6 bases; junction bases not matched to a gene: 7. This CDR3 is CASSTTSGTPNEQFF. CDR3 DNA sequence: TGCGCCAGCAGCACCACTAGCGGGACCCCCAATGAGCAGTTCTTC.

This chain connects TRBV4-3 to TRBJ1-1; D may be TRBD1 (6 bases). Germline V gives CDR1 LGHNA, CDR2 YSLEER. V dropped 1 base and J dropped 4 bases, with 10 bases sitting between them. The CDR3 runs 14 residues. The CDR3 loop is CASSQALGGTEAFF. The CDR3 nucleotides read TGCGCCAGCAGCCAAGCATTAGGGGGCACTGAAGCTTTCTTT.